This TCR beta chain was captured in a study of response to subunit inactivated influenza vaccine. One entry per CDR3 protein, called by TCRdb with MiXCR from the RT-PCR reads. Of approximately 300,000 distinct CDR3 sequences in the sample, 22% are singletons; the top ten hold around a tenth. The CDR3 is 15 amino acids. Trimming took off 1 base at V and 1 base at J, with 10 bases between the two ends. Looked up from germline, CDR1 is KGHSH and CDR2 is LQKENI. Study observations and caveats: New T cells are recruited in small numbers by each seasonal influenza vaccination, according to the authors' suggestion.

This clonotype was counted a few times. The antigen is undetermined. V usage is TRBV18 and J usage is TRBJ1-1; no definite D call. This TCR was sampled from a man in his fifties or sixties who received an inactivated influenza vaccine. Source: PBMCs from blood, taken roughly 20 months after vaccination. As DNA, the CDR3 is TGTGCCAGCTCACCACAGTCAGGACCGAACACTGAAGCTTTCTTT. Translating gives CASSPQSGPNTEAFF.